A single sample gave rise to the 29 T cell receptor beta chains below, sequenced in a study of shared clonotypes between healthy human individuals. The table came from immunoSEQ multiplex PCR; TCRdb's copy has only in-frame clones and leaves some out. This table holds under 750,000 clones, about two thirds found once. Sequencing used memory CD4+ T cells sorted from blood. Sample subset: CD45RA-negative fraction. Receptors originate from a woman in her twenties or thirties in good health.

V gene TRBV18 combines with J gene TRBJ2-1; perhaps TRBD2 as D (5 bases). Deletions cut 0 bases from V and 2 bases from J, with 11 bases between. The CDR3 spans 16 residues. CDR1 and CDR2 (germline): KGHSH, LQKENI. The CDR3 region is CASSPPLAETYNEQFF. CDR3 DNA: TGTGCCAGCTCACCACCGCTAGCAGAGACCTACAATGAGCAGTTCTTC.

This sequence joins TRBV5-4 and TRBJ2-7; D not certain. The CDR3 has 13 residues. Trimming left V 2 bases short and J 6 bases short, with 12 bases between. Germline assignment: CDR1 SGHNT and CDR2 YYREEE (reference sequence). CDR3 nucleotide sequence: TGTGCCAGCAGCTTTCATCCAGAAACCGAGCAGTACTTC. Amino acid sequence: CASSFHPETEQYF.

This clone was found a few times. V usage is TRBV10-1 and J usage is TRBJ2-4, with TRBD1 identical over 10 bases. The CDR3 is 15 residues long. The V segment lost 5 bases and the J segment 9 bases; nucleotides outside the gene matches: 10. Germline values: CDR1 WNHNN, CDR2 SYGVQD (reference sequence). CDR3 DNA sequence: TGCGCCAGCAGTTCAACCGGGACAGGGGATCGCATTCAGTACTTC. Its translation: CASSSTGTGDRIQYF.

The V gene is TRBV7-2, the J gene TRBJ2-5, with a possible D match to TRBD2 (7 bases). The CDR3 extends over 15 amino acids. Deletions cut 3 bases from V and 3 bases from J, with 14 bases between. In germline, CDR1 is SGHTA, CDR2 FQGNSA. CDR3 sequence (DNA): TGTGCCAGCAGCTTGGGGGCGGGAGCTGAAGAGACCCAGTACTTC. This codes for CASSLGAGAEETQYF.

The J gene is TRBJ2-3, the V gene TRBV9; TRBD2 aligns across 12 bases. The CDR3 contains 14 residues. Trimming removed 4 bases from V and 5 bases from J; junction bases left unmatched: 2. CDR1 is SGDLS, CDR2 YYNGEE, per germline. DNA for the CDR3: TGTGCCAGCAGCCTGGGACTAGCGGGAGATACGCAGTATTTT. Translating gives CASSLGLAGDTQYF.

DNA of the CDR3: TGTGCCTCGGGGGGCGGGCCTGTCTACGAGCAGTACTTC. Encoded protein: CASGGGPVYEQYF. This chain connects TRBV6-5 to TRBJ2-7, with D maybe TRBD2 (7 bases). CDR1 and CDR2 (germline): MNHEY, SVGAGI. The ends were cut back, 11 bases at V and 3 bases at J, with 17 bases in the middle. The CDR3 loop spans 13 amino acids.

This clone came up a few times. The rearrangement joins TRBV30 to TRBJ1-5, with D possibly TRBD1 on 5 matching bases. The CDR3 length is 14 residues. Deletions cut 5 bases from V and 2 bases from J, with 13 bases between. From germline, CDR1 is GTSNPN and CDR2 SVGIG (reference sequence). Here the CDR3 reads CAWGAGGGNQPQHF. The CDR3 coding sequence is TGTGCCTGGGGGGCCGGAGGAGGCAATCAGCCCCAGCATTTT.

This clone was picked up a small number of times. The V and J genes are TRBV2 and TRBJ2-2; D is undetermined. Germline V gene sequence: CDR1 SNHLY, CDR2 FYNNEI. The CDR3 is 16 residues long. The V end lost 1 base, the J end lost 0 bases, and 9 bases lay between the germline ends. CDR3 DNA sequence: TGTGCCAGCAGTGAAGTGACAAGTGCGAACACCGGGGAGCTGTTTTTT. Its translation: CASSEVTSANTGELFF.

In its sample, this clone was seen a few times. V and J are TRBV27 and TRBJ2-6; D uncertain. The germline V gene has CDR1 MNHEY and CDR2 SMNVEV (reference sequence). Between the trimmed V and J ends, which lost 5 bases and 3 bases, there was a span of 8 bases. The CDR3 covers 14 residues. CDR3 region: CASSAVRGANVLTF. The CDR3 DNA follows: TGTGCCAGCAGTGCCGTACGTGGGGCCAACGTCCTGACTTTC.

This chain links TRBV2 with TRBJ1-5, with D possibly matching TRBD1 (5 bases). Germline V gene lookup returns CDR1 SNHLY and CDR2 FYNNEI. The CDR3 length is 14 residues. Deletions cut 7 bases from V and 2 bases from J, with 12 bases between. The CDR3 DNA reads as TGTGCCAGCACTCCCGTGACAGGCAATCAGCCCCAGCATTTT. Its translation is CASTPVTGNQPQHF.

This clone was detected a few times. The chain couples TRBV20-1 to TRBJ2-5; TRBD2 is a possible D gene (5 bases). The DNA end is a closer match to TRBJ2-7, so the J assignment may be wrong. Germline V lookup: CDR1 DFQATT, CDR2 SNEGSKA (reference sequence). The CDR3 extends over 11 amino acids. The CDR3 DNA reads TGCAGTGCTCAGGACTTCTACGAGCAGTACTTC. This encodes CSAQDFYEQYF.

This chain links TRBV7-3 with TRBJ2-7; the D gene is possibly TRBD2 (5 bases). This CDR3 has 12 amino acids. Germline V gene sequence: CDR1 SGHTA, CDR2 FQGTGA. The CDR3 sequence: CATTREWDEQYF. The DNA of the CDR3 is TGTGCTACCACGAGGGAGTGGGACGAGCAGTACTTC.

CDR3 amino acids: CASKPSWGINEKLFF. CDR3 nucleotides: TGTGCCAGCAAACCGTCATGGGGGATTAATGAAAAACTGTTTTTT. This chain connects TRBV28 to TRBJ1-4, with a weak D call TRBD1 (5 bases). Trimming took 7 bases from V and 4 from J, leaving 16 bases between them. Germline V CDR1 and CDR2: MDHEN, SYDVKM. The CDR3 consists of 15 residues.

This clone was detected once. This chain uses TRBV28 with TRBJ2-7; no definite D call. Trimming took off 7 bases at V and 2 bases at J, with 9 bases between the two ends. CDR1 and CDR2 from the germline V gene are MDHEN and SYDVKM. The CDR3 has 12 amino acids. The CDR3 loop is CASMDETYEQYF. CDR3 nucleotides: TGTGCCAGCATGGATGAGACCTACGAGCAGTACTTC.

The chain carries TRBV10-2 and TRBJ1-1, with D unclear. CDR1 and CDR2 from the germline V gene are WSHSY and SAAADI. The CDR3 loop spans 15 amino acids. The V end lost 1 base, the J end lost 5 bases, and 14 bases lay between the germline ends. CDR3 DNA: TGCGCCAGCAGTGAGTTTCACGGATCCTCGACTGAAGCTTTCTTT. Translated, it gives CASSEFHGSSTEAFF.

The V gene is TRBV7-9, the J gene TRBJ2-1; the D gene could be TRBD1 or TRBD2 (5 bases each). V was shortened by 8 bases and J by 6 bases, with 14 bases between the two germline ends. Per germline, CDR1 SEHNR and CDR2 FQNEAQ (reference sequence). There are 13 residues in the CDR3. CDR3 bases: TGTGCCAGCGAATTCGGGGCGCTCAATGAGCAGTTCTTC. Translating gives CASEFGALNEQFF.

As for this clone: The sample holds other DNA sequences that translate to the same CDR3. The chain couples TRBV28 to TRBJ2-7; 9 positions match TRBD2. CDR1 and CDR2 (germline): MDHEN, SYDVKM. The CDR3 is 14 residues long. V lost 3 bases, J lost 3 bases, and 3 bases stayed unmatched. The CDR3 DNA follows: TGTGCCAGCAGTTTGGCGGGAGGGAGCTACGAGCAGTACTTC. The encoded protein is CASSLAGGSYEQYF. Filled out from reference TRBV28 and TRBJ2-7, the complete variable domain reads DVKVTQSSRYLVKRTGEKVFLECVQDMDHENMFWYRQDPGLGLRLIYFSYDVKMKEKGDIPEGYSVSREKKERFSLILESASTNQTSMYLCASSLAGGSYEQYFGPGTRLTVT.

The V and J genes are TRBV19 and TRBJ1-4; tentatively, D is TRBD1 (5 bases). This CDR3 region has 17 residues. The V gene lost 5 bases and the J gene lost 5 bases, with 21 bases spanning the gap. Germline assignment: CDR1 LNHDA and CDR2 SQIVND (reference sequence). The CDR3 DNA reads TGTGCCAGTAGTGGGAACCACGGGCCTAGGGGAAATGAAAAACTGTTTTTT. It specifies CASSGNHGPRGNEKLFF. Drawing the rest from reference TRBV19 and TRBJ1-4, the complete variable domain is DGGITQSPKYLFRKEGQNVTLSCEQNLNHDAMYWYRQDPGQGLRLIYYSQIVNDFQKGDIAEGYSVSREKKESFPLTVTSAQKNPTAFYLCASSGNHGPRGNEKLFFGSGTQLSVL.

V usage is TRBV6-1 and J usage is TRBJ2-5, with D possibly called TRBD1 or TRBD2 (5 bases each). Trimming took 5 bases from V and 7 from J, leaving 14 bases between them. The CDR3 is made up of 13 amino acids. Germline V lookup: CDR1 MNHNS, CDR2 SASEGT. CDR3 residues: CASSRTREGTQYF. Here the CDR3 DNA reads TGTGCCAGCAGTCGGACACGCGAGGGGACCCAGTACTTC.

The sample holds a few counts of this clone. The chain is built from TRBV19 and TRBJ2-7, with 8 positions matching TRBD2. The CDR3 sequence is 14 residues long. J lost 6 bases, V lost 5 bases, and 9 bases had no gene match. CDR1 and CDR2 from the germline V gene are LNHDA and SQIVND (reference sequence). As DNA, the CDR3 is TGTGCCAGTAGTTTCTTGGCGGCGGGGGGCGAGCAGTACTTC. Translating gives CASSFLAAGGEQYF.

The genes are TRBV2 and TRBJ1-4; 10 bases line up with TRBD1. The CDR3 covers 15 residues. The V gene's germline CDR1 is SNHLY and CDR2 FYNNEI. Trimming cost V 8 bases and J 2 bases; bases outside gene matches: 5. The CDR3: CASGTGAPTNEKLFF. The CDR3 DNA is TGTGCCAGCGGGACAGGGGCCCCCACTAATGAAAAACTGTTTTTT. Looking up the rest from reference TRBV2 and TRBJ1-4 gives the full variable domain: EPEVTQTPSHQVTQMGQEVILRCVPISNHLYFYWYRQILGQKVEFLVSFYNNEISEKSEIFDDQFSVERPDGSNFTLKIRSTKLEDSAMYFCASGTGAPTNEKLFFGSGTQLSVL.

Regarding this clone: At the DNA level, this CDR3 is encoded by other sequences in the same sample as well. CDR3 protein: CSVDGQGSNEQFF. The CDR3 DNA reads TGCAGCGTTGATGGACAGGGGTCCAATGAGCAGTTCTTC. The chain combines TRBV29-1 with TRBJ2-1; 9 bases agree with TRBD1. Losses at the gene ends were 3 bases for V and 6 bases for J; bases not matched to a gene: 3. CDR1 and CDR2 from the germline V gene are SQVTM and ANQGSEA. The CDR3 extends over 13 amino acids.

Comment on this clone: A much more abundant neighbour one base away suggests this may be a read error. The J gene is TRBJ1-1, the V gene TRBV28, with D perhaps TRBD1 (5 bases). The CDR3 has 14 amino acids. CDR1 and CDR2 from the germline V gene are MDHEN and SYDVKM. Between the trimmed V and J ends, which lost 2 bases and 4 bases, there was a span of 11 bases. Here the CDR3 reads CASSLGGYGTEAFF. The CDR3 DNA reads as TGTGCCAGCAGTTTAGGGGGGTACGGCACTGAAGCTTTCTTT.

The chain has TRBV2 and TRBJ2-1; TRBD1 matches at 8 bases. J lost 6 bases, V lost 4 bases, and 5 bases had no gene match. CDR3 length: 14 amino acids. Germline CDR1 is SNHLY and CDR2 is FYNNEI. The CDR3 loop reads CASSARDRTNEQFF. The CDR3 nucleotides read TGTGCCAGCAGTGCCCGGGACAGGACCAATGAGCAGTTCTTC.

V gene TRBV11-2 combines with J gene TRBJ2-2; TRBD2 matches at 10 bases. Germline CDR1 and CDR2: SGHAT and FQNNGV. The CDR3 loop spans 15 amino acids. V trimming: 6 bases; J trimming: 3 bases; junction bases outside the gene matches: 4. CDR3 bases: TGTGCCAGCAGTCCTCTAGCGGGAGACACCGGGGAGCTGTTTTTT. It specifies CASSPLAGDTGELFF.

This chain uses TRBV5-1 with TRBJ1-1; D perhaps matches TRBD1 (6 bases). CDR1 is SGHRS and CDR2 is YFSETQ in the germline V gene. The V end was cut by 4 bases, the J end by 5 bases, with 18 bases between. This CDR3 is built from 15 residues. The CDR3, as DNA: TGCGCCAGCAGCCCCATAACAGGGTGGCGGACTGAAGCTTTCTTT. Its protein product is CASSPITGWRTEAFF.

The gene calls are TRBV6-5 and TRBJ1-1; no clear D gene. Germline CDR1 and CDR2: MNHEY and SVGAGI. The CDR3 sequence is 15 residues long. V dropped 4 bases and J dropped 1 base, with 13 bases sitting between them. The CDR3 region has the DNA TGTGCCAGCAGTTCGGGTGGTAGCCGGAACACTGAAGCTTTCTTT. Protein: CASSSGGSRNTEAFF.

The CDR3 DNA reads TGTGCCAGCAGTTTAATGGCAGGAGGGCTTCGCGAGCAGTACTTC. The encoded protein is CASSLMAGGLREQYF. The chain has TRBV28 and TRBJ2-7, with D possibly matching TRBD2 (6 bases). V was trimmed by 2 bases and J by 6 bases, leaving 17 bases between them. The CDR3 length is 15 residues. Germline CDR1 is MDHEN and CDR2 is SYDVKM.

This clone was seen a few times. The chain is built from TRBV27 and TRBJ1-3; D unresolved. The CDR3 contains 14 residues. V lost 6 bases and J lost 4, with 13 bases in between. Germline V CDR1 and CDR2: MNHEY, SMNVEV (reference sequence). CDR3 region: CASRSSGSGNTIYF. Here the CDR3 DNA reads TGTGCCAGCAGATCAAGCGGGTCCGGAAACACCATATATTTT.